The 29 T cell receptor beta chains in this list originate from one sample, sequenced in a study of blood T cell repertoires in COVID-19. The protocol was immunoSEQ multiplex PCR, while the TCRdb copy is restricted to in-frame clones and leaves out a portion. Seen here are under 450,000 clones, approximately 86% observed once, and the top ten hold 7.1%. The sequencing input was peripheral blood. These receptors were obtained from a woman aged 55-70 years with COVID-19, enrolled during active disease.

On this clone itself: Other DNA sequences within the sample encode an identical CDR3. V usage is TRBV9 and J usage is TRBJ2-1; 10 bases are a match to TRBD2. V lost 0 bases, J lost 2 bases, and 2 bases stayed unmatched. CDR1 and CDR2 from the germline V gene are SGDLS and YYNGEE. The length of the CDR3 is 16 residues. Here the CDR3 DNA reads TGTGCCAGCAGCGTAGGAGCGGGGGGGACCTACAATGAGCAGTTCTTC. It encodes CASSVGAGGTYNEQFF.

Here the CDR3 reads CASGFGTVNEQFF. CDR3 sequence (DNA): TGTGCCAGCGGGTTTGGGACAGTCAATGAGCAGTTCTTC. The J gene is TRBJ2-1, the V gene TRBV6-5; 7 nucleotides agree with TRBD1. Trimming cost V 8 bases and J 6 bases; bases outside gene matches: 7. This CDR3 has 13 amino acids. The germline V gene has CDR1 MNHEY and CDR2 SVGAGI.

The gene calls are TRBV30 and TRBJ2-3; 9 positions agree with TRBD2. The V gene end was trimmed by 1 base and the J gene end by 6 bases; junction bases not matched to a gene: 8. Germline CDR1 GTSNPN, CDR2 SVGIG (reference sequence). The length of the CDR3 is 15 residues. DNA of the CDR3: TGTGCCTGGAGTGGCGGGGGGGCCGGGGAGGATACGCAGTATTTT. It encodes CAWSGGGAGEDTQYF.

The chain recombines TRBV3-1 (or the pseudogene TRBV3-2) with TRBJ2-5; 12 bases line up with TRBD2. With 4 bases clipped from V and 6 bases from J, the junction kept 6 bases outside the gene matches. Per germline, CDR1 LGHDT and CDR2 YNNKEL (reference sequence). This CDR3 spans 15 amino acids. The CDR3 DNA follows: TGTGCCAGCAGCCCGTCTAGCGGGGGGGGGAAGACCCAGTACTTC. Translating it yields CASSPSSGGGKTQYF.

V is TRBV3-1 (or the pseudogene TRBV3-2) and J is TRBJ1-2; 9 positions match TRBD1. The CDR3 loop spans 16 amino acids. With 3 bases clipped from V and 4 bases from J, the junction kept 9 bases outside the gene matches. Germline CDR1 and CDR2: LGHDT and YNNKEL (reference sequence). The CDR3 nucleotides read TGTGCCAGCAGCCACCGCCGGGACAGGGATTCCTATGGCTACACCTTC. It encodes CASSHRRDRDSYGYTF.

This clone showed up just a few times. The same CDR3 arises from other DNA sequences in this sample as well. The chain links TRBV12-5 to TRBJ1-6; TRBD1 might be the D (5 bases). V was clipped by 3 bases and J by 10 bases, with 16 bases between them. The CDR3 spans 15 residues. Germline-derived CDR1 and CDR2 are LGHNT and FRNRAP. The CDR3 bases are TGTGCTAGTGGTTTAGGTCAGGGCGTGGACTCACCCCTCCACTTT. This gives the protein CASGLGQGVDSPLHF.

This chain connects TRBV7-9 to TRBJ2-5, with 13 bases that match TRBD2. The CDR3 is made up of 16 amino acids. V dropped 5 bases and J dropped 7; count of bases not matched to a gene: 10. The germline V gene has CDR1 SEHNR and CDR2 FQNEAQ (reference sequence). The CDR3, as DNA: TGTGCCAGCAGCCCGACTAGCGGGGGGCTTGGGGCGACCCAGTACTTC. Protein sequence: CASSPTSGGLGATQYF. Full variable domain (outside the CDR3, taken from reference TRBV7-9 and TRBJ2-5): DTGVSQNPRHKITKRGQNVTFRCDPISEHNRLYWYRQTLGQGPEFLTYFQNEAQLEKSRLLSDRFSAERPKGSFSTLEIQRTEQGDSAMYLCASSPTSGGLGATQYFGPGTRLLVL.

The CDR3 DNA reads as TGTGCCATCAGCCCGACAGGCACTAACACTGAAGCTTTCTTT. Amino acid sequence: CAISPTGTNTEAFF. The V and J genes are TRBV10-3 and TRBJ1-1; TRBD1 might be the D (6 bases). Trimming pared 6 bases from V and 2 bases from J, leaving 13 bases between. The germline V gene encodes CDR1 ENHRY and CDR2 SYGVKD. The CDR3 is made up of 14 amino acids.

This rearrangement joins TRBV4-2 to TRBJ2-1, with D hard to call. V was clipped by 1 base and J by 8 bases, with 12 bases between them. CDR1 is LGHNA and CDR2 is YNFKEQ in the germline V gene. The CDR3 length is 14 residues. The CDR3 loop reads CASSQVGQSYEQFF. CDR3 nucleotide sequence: TGTGCCAGCAGCCAAGTTGGGCAGAGCTATGAGCAGTTCTTC.

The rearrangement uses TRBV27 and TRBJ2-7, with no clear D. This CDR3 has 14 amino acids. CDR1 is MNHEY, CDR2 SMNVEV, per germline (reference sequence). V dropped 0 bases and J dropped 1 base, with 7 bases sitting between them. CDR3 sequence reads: CASSLSTVSYEQYF. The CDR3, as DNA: TGTGCCAGCAGTTTATCTACAGTATCCTACGAGCAGTACTTC.

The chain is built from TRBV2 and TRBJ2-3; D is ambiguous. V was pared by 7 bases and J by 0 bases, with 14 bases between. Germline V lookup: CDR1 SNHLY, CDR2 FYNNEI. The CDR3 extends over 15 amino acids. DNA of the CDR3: TGTGCCAGCACCTCAGAGAAGACTAGCACAGATACGCAGTATTTT. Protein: CASTSEKTSTDTQYF.

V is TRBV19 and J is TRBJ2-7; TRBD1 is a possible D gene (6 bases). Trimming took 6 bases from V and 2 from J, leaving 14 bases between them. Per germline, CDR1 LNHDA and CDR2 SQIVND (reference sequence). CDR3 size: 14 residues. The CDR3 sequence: CASSYRDKAYEQYF. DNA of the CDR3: TGTGCCAGTAGCTACCGGGACAAAGCCTACGAGCAGTACTTC.

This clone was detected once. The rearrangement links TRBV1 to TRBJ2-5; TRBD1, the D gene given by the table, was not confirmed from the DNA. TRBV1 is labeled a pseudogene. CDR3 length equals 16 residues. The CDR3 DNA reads TGCACCAGCAGCCAGGGGACAGGGCGTGGGGGAGAGACCCAGTACTTC. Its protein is CTSSQGTGRGGETQYF.

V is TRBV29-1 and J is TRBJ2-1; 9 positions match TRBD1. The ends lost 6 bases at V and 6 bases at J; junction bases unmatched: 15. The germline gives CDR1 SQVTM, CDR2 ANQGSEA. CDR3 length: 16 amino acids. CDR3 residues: CSVKKPDRGALNEQFF. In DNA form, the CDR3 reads TGCAGCGTGAAAAAGCCGGACAGGGGCGCCCTCAATGAGCAGTTCTTC.

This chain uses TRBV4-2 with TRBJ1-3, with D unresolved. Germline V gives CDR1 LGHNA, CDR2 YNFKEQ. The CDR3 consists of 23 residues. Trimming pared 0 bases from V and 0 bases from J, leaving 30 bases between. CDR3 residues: CASSQDLAGVERFPGISGNTIYF. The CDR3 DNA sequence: TGTGCCAGCAGCCAAGATCTTGCGGGTGTGGAGCGTTTCCCCGGCATCTCTGGAAACACCATATATTTT.

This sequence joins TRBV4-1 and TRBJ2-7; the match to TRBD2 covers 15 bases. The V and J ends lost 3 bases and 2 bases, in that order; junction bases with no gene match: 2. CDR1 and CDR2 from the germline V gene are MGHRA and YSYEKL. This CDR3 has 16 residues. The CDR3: CASSHGLAGGPYEQYF. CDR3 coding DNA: TGCGCCAGCAGCCACGGACTAGCGGGGGGGCCCTACGAGCAGTACTTC.

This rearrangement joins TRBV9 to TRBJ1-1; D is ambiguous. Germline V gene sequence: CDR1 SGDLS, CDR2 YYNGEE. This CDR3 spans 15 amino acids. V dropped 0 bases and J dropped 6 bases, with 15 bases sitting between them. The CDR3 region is CASSVGPGKASEAFF. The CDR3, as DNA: TGTGCCAGCAGCGTAGGCCCGGGAAAGGCTTCTGAAGCTTTCTTT. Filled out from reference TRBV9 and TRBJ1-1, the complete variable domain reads DSGVTQTPKHLITATGQRVTLRCSPRSGDLSVYWYQQSLDQGLQFLIQYYNGEERAKGNILERFSAQQFPDLHSELNLSSLELGDSALYFCASSVGPGKASEAFFGQGTRLTVV.

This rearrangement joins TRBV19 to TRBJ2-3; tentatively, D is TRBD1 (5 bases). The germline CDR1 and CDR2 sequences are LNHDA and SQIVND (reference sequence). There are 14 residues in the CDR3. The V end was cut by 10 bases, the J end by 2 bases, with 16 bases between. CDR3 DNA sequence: TGTGCCACCGGAAGAAACAGGCCCACAGATACGCAGTATTTT. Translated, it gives CATGRNRPTDTQYF.

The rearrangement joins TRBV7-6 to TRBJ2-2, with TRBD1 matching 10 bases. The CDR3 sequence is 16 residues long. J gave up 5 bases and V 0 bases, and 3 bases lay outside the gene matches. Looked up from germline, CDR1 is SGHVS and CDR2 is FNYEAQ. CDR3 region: CASSLAGTGVTGELFF. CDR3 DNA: TGTGCCAGCAGCTTAGCCGGGACAGGGGTGACCGGGGAGCTGTTTTTT.

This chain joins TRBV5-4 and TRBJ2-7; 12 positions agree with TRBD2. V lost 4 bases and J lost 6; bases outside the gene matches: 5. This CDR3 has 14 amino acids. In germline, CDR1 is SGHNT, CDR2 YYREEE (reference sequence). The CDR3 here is CASSTTGLAGEQYF. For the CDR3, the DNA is TGTGCCAGCAGCACTACGGGACTAGCGGGCGAGCAGTACTTC.

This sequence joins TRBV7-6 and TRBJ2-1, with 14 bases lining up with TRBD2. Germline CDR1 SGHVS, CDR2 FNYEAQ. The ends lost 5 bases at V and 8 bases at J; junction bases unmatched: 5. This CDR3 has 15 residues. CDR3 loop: CASSRGLAGGYEQFF. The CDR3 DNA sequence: TGTGCCAGCAGCCGAGGACTAGCGGGGGGATATGAGCAGTTCTTC.

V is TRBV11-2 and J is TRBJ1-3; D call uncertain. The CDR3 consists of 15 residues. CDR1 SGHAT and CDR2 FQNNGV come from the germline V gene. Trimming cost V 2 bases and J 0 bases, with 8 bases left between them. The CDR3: CASSLTGSSGNTIYF. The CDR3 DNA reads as TGTGCCAGCAGCTTAACGGGGTCCTCTGGAAACACCATATATTTT.

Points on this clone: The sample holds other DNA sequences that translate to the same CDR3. In DNA form, the CDR3 reads TGTGCCAGCTCACCGCTCCCAGGGGGCTCTGGAAACACCATATATTTT. This sequence encodes CASSPLPGGSGNTIYF. The chain has TRBV18 and TRBJ1-3, with TRBD1 matching over 7 bases. Germline trimming cut 3 bases from V and 0 bases from J; bases unmatched to any gene: 5. CDR3 length equals 16 residues. CDR1 is KGHSH and CDR2 is LQKENI in the germline V gene.

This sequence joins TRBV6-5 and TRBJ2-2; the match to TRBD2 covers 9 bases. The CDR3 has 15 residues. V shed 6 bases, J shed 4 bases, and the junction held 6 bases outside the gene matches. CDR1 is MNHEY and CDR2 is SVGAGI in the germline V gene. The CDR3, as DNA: TGTGCCAGCAGCCGTGAGCGGGGGGCCACCGGGGAGCTGTTTTTT. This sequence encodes CASSRERGATGELFF.

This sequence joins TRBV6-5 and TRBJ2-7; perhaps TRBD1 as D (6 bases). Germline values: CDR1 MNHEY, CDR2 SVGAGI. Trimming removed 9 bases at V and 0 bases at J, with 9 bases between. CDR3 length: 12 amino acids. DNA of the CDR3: TGTGCCAGTCAGGGGAGCTCCTACGAGCAGTACTTC. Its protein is CASQGSSYEQYF.

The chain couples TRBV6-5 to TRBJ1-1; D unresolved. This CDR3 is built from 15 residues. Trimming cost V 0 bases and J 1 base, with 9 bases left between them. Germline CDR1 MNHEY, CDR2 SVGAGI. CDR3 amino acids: CASSYSSNSNTEAFF. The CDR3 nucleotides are TGTGCCAGCAGTTACTCTTCTAACTCGAACACTGAAGCTTTCTTT.

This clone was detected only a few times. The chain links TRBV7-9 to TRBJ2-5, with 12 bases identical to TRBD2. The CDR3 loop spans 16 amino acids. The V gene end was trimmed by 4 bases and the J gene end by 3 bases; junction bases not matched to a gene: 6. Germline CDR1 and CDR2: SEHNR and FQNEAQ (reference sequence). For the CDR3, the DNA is TGTGCCAGCAGCTCCCTAGCGGGGGGGCGGGAAGAGACCCAGTACTTC. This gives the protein CASSSLAGGREETQYF. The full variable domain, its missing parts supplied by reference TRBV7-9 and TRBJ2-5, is DTGVSQNPRHKITKRGQNVTFRCDPISEHNRLYWYRQTLGQGPEFLTYFQNEAQLEKSRLLSDRFSAERPKGSFSTLEIQRTEQGDSAMYLCASSSLAGGREETQYFGPGTRLLVL.

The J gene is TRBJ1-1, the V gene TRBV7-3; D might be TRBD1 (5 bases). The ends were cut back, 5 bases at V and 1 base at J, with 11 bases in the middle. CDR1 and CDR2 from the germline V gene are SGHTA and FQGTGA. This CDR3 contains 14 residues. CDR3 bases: TGTGCCAGCAGCCCCACCGGGGGGAACACTGAAGCTTTCTTT. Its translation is CASSPTGGNTEAFF.

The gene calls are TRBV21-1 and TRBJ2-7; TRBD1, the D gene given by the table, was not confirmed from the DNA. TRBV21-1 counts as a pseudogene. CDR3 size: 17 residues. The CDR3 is CASSKDIRGGRVYEQYF. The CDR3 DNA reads TGTGCCAGCAGCAAAGATATCCGAGGGGGACGAGTCTACGAGCAGTACTTC.